This T cell receptor (beta chain) was observed in a study of beta chain features in type 1 diabetes. Study-level results: The study found moderately but significantly shorter TCRB CDR3s in all four CD4+ subsets of Type 1 diabetes patients.

Concerning this clone itself: Antigen: not known. Other DNA sequences of this sample code for an identical CDR3.

Every bit of the isolated RNA underwent reverse transcription, so sequencing read expressed TCRB transcripts. Profiled with immunoSEQ multiplex PCR; TCRdb holds only in-frame clones, not every one. The table includes more than 550,000 clones, over 11% detected once. CDR3 size: 12 residues. Trimming pared 1 base from V and 9 bases from J, leaving 7 bases between. Germline loops: CDR1 SGHTA, CDR2 FQGNSA. The sequencing input was naive CD4+ T cells from blood. The J gene is TRBJ2-1, the V gene TRBV7-2, with D perhaps matching TRBD2 (6 bases). The sequence was collected from a man aged 18 to 30 with type 1 diabetes. The CDR3: CASSLVGGEQFF. The CDR3 coding sequence is TGTGCCAGCAGCTTAGTGGGGGGTGAGCAGTTCTTC.